The clone carrying this T cell receptor beta chain was seen only a few times. The sample's time point: blood 4 weeks post-SBRT, at nephrectomy. Sample treatment: 15 Gy SBRT to primary tumor, nephrectomy 4 weeks later. The method was immunoSEQ multiplex PCR; TCRdb's version includes in-frame clones alone and lacks a portion of them. The repertoire includes fewer than 85,000 clones, about 88% of them detected once, and roughly 6% sits in the top ten. Germline CDR1 is MDHEN and CDR2 is SYDVKM. The CDR3 has 13 amino acids. V lost 6 bases and J 5 bases, leaving 13 bases between the germline ends. The source of the sample is a study of radiation and T cells in renal cell carcinoma.

This clonotype was obtained from a woman in her seventies with renal cell carcinoma. Sequenced here: blood, sampled from a patient whose treatment included radiotherapy and nephrectomy. The chain uses TRBV28 and TRBJ1-1; D call uncertain. The CDR3 protein is CASRYRPETEAFF. DNA of the CDR3: TGTGCCAGCAGATATCGACCCGAGACTGAAGCTTTCTTT.